The 32 T cell receptor beta chains below were found in one sample sequenced in a study of shared clonotypes between healthy human individuals. Profiling relied on immunoSEQ multiplex PCR, and the TCRdb table lists in-frame clones only, not all of them. The table shows approximately 840,000 clones, with about 96% occurring only once. CD45RO negativity and positive selection for CCR7 defined naive CD8 cells, a population that excluded terminally differentiated effector memory CD45RA+ cells. Sequencing was done on a sample of naive CD8+ T cells sorted from blood. These receptor sequences come from a man aged 25 to 45 in good health.

The V and J genes are TRBV29-1 and TRBJ2-7; 11 nucleotides match TRBD1. The CDR3 runs 14 residues. J lost 0 bases, V lost 7 bases, and 5 bases had no gene match. CDR1 and CDR2 from the germline V gene are SQVTM and ANQGSEA. CDR3 nucleotides: TGCAGCGGGGGAGGGACAGGGGGCTCCTACGAGCAGTACTTC. It codes for CSGGGTGGSYEQYF.

J is TRBJ1-1 and V is TRBV28; D uncertain. In germline, CDR1 is MDHEN, CDR2 SYDVKM. The CDR3 totals 14 residues. The V and J ends lost 5 bases and 0 bases respectively, with 10 bases between them. DNA for the CDR3: TGTGCCAGCAGTCCCGTCCAGCTGAACACTGAAGCTTTCTTT. It encodes CASSPVQLNTEAFF.

The chain couples TRBV21-1 to TRBJ1-5; the D call TRBD1 from the table was never checked on the DNA. TRBV21-1 is a known pseudogene. The CDR3 is 14 residues long. The DNA of the CDR3 is TGTGCCATCTACGACAGGGCTTTCAATCAGCCCCAGCATTTT. It yields the protein CAIYDRAFNQPQHF.

This chain uses TRBV7-9 with TRBJ2-7; 11 bases line up with TRBD2. V dropped 5 bases and J dropped 1; count of bases not matched to a gene: 13. CDR1 SEHNR and CDR2 FQNEAQ come from the germline V gene (reference sequence). The CDR3 sequence is 18 residues long. The CDR3 protein is CASSHPDRTSGRSYEQYF. The CDR3 DNA sequence: TGTGCCAGCAGCCACCCGGACCGTACTAGCGGGAGATCCTACGAGCAGTACTTC.

The count of this clone is one. The chain carries TRBV28 and TRBJ2-7; possible D gene TRBD1, 5 bases. The V gene's germline CDR1 is MDHEN and CDR2 SYDVKM. Trimming pared 6 bases from V and 2 bases from J, leaving 5 bases between. The CDR3 runs to 11 residues. For the CDR3, the DNA is TGTGCCAGCAGGACAGCCTACGAGCAGTACTTC. Translated: CASRTAYEQYF.

The chain employs TRBV5-1 and TRBJ2-7, with TRBD1 as a possible D gene (5 bases). The CDR3 has 14 residues. CDR1 and CDR2 from the germline V gene are SGHRS and YFSETQ. V was pared by 3 bases and J by 0 bases, with 10 bases between. The CDR3 bases are TGCGCCAGCAGCTCCGACAGTGCCTCCTACGAGCAGTACTTC. Translated: CASSSDSASYEQYF.

The rearrangement joins TRBV5-1 to TRBJ2-2; D gene uncertain. The length of the CDR3 is 14 residues. Trimming stripped 9 bases from V and 1 base from J, with 13 bases between. Germline loops: CDR1 SGHRS, CDR2 YFSETQ. CDR3 DNA sequence: TGCGCCAAAAACGGAGTGGAGAACACCGGGGAGCTGTTTTTT. Encoded protein: CAKNGVENTGELFF.

This clone has only a few counts. The chain has TRBV5-1 and TRBJ2-7; TRBD2 aligns across 8 bases. Germline trimming cut 4 bases from V and 4 bases from J; bases unmatched to any gene: 7. Germline CDR1 and CDR2: SGHRS and YFSETQ. The CDR3 has 14 amino acids. The chain's CDR3 is CASSPSGSKYEQYF. CDR3 nucleotides: TGCGCCAGCAGCCCCAGCGGGAGCAAGTACGAGCAGTACTTC.

The chain has TRBV27 and TRBJ2-7, with TRBD1 matching over 7 bases. CDR3 length equals 14 residues. V trimming: 4 bases; J trimming: 5 bases; junction bases outside the gene matches: 8. Per the germline V gene, CDR1 is MNHEY and CDR2 is SMNVEV (reference sequence). The CDR3, as DNA: TGTGCCAGCAGTTCCCGACAGGGTACTGACGAGCAGTACTTC. Translation gives CASSSRQGTDEQYF.

The chain combines TRBV5-6 with TRBJ2-7; no firm D call. Germline CDR1 is SGHDT and CDR2 is YYEEEE. This CDR3 is 15 amino acids long. The ends were cut back, 3 bases at V and 2 bases at J, with 15 bases in the middle. Here the CDR3 DNA reads TGTGCCAGCAGCTCCCACTACTTAAAACCCTACGAGCAGTACTTC. It translates to CASSSHYLKPYEQYF.

The chain joins TRBV5-1 to TRBJ2-1, with TRBD2 matching 10 bases. V lost 6 bases to trimming and J lost 5 bases; unmatched junction nucleotides: 8. The germline gives CDR1 SGHRS, CDR2 YFSETQ. This CDR3 has 15 amino acids. The chain's CDR3 is CASTLAGVQNNEQFF. The CDR3 DNA sequence: TGCGCCAGCACGCTAGCGGGGGTACAGAACAATGAGCAGTTCTTC.

The chain carries TRBV5-6 and TRBJ2-7, with D maybe TRBD2 (5 bases). Trimming pared 3 bases from V and 6 bases from J, leaving 19 bases between. This CDR3 spans 15 amino acids. In germline, CDR1 is SGHDT, CDR2 YYEEEE. The DNA of the CDR3 is TGTGCCAGCAGCTCTGACACGGCGGGTCCCGGCGAGCAGTACTTC. Translation: CASSSDTAGPGEQYF.

The chain joins TRBV6-6 to TRBJ1-1; the D gene is possibly TRBD1 (5 bases). Germline V gives CDR1 MNHNY, CDR2 SVGAGI (reference sequence). The V end was cut by 2 bases, the J end by 5 bases, with 12 bases between. The CDR3 spans 14 residues. The CDR3 DNA reads TGTGCCAGCAGTTACGGGGAGACAGAAACTGAAGCTTTCTTT. This gives the protein CASSYGETETEAFF.

This chain joins TRBV19 and TRBJ2-1, with TRBD1 matching 8 bases. Germline CDR1 LNHDA, CDR2 SQIVND (reference sequence). The trim removed 5 bases at V and 2 bases at J, leaving 8 bases unmatched. The CDR3 is 16 amino acids. This CDR3 reads CASSDFQGATYNEQFF. For the CDR3, the DNA is TGTGCCAGTAGTGACTTCCAGGGGGCTACCTACAATGAGCAGTTCTTC.

This chain joins TRBV6-5 and TRBJ1-1; TRBD1 aligns across 11 bases. CDR3 length: 15 amino acids. Trimming removed 0 bases from V and 10 bases from J; junction bases left unmatched: 7. In germline, CDR1 is MNHEY, CDR2 SVGAGI. The DNA for the CDR3 is TGTGCCAGCAGTTACTCGAAAGGACAGGGGGCCGGAGCTTTCTTT. It codes for CASSYSKGQGAGAFF.

The chain combines TRBV27 with TRBJ2-1, with a possible D match to TRBD2 (5 bases). V was trimmed by 7 bases and J by 3 bases, leaving 16 bases between them. There are 15 residues in the CDR3. From germline, CDR1 is MNHEY and CDR2 SMNVEV (reference sequence). The CDR3 region is CASTGFQVGYNEQFF. In DNA form, the CDR3 reads TGTGCCAGCACGGGATTTCAGGTGGGCTACAATGAGCAGTTCTTC.

Written as DNA, the CDR3 is TGTGCCAGCAGTTTAGGACTAGCGGGGGGCACAGATACGCAGTATTTT. Protein: CASSLGLAGGTDTQYF. The rearrangement joins TRBV27 to TRBJ2-3; 13 bases align to TRBD2. Germline V gives CDR1 MNHEY, CDR2 SMNVEV (reference sequence). J gave up 1 base and V 2 bases, and 0 bases lay outside the gene matches. The CDR3 consists of 16 residues.

The rearrangement links TRBV27 to TRBJ2-3, with 10 bases aligning to TRBD2. Germline CDR1 and CDR2: MNHEY and SMNVEV (reference sequence). This CDR3 has 15 amino acids. J lost 6 bases, V lost 7 bases, and 10 bases had no gene match. Written as DNA, the CDR3 is TGTGCCAGCATACCAGCGGGAGGGCCAGGGGATACGCAGTATTTT. It specifies CASIPAGGPGDTQYF.

This chain links TRBV7-2 with TRBJ1-2; D possibly corresponds to TRBD1 (5 bases). Germline-derived CDR1 and CDR2 are SGHTA and FQGNSA. The CDR3 contains 14 residues. The V end was cut by 2 bases, the J end by 4 bases, with 11 bases between. In DNA, the CDR3 is TGTGCCAGCAGCTTAATGCAGGGTGGCTATGGCTACACCTTC. Translated, it gives CASSLMQGGYGYTF.

The chain couples TRBV11-2 to TRBJ2-7, with 8 bases that match TRBD2. This CDR3 comprises 14 residues. V was clipped by 5 bases and J by 4 bases; unmatched bases: 7. Per the germline V gene, CDR1 is SGHAT and CDR2 is FQNNGV. The CDR3 loop is CASSLSGTIYEQYF. Written as DNA, the CDR3 is TGTGCCAGCAGCCTTAGCGGGACAATTTACGAGCAGTACTTC.

This clone was seen a few times. The J gene is TRBJ2-1, the V gene TRBV27; TRBD2 matches 14 bases. The CDR3 covers 15 residues. Germline trimming cut 7 bases from V and 7 bases from J; bases unmatched to any gene: 6. Germline values: CDR1 MNHEY, CDR2 SMNVEV (reference sequence). CDR3 DNA sequence: TGTGCCAGCACCCAAGGGACTAGCGGGAGTAATGAGCAGTTCTTC. This gives the protein CASTQGTSGSNEQFF.

This chain links TRBV27 with TRBJ1-5, with a tentative D call TRBD1 (5 bases). Between the trimmed V and J ends, which lost 6 bases and 3 bases, there was a span of 12 bases. Germline V gene lookup returns CDR1 MNHEY and CDR2 SMNVEV (reference sequence). The CDR3 is made up of 14 amino acids. Here the CDR3 reads CASSSDNYNQPQHF. For the CDR3, the DNA is TGTGCCAGCAGCTCGGACAATTACAATCAGCCCCAGCATTTT.

This chain connects TRBV28 to TRBJ2-3, with 8 bases fitting TRBD2. In germline, CDR1 is MDHEN, CDR2 SYDVKM. The J segment lost 4 bases and the V segment lost 3 bases, leaving 6 bases of the junction unmatched. This CDR3 has 15 residues. CDR3 in DNA: TGTGCCAGCAGTTTTAGCGGGACGACCCCAGATACGCAGTATTTT. Residues: CASSFSGTTPDTQYF.

The chain is built from TRBV11-2 and TRBJ2-7; D is undetermined. With 5 bases removed from V and 3 bases from J, the gap between germline ends came to 5 bases. Germline V gene sequence: CDR1 SGHAT, CDR2 FQNNGV. The CDR3 is 11 amino acids. CDR3 nucleotide sequence: TGTGCCAGCAGCCCCGACTACGAGCAGTACTTC. Translation: CASSPDYEQYF.

The chain is built from TRBV6-5 and TRBJ2-2; 8 positions match TRBD1. In germline, CDR1 is MNHEY, CDR2 SVGAGI. The junction had 3 bases not matched to a gene; V was cut back by 0 bases and J by 6 bases. The CDR3 runs to 15 residues. CDR3 bases: TGTGCCAGCAGTTACTCCGGGACAGGATCCGGGGAGCTGTTTTTT. It codes for CASSYSGTGSGELFF.

The gene calls are TRBV6-6 and TRBJ1-4; 7 positions match TRBD1. V lost 5 bases, J lost 1 base, and 1 base stayed unmatched. The germline CDR1 and CDR2 sequences are MNHNY and SVGAGI (reference sequence). CDR3 size: 14 residues. The chain's CDR3 is CASSRQGTNEKLFF. The CDR3 DNA reads as TGTGCCAGCAGTCGACAGGGAACTAATGAAAAACTGTTTTTT.

The chain has TRBV6-6 and TRBJ1-1; unclear D gene. Between the trimmed V and J ends, which lost 2 bases and 1 base, there was a span of 8 bases. The CDR3 length is 14 residues. Germline CDR1 MNHNY, CDR2 SVGAGI (reference sequence). The CDR3 DNA sequence: TGTGCCAGCAGTTACACCGAGAAGAACACTGAAGCTTTCTTT. Translation gives CASSYTEKNTEAFF.

The rearrangement uses TRBV19 and TRBJ2-1, with D perhaps TRBD2 (6 bases). This CDR3 has 14 residues. Trimming stripped 8 bases from V and 6 bases from J, with 17 bases between. Germline assignment: CDR1 LNHDA and CDR2 SQIVND (reference sequence). The CDR3: CASDVGQGGNEQFF. The DNA of the CDR3 is TGTGCCAGTGACGTGGGGCAGGGAGGCAATGAGCAGTTCTTC.

This clone was picked up one time. The CDR3 DNA reads TGCGCCAGCAGCCCGATGGGACAGGGGGTAGCCAAAAACATTCAGTACTTC. Amino acid sequence: CASSPMGQGVAKNIQYF. This chain joins TRBV5-1 and TRBJ2-4; 11 bases map to TRBD1. Losses at the gene ends were 4 bases for V and 0 bases for J; bases not matched to a gene: 6. In germline, CDR1 is SGHRS, CDR2 YFSETQ. CDR3 length: 17 amino acids. Variable domain in full (rest from reference TRBV5-1 and TRBJ2-4): KAGVTQTPRYLIKTRGQQVTLSCSPISGHRSVSWYQQTPGQGLQFLFEYFSETQRNKGNFPGRFSGRQFSNSRSEMNVSTLELGDSALYLCASSPMGQGVAKNIQYFGAGTRLSVL.

The chain couples TRBV4-1 to TRBJ1-5; no reliable D call. The V end lost 3 bases, the J end lost 1 base, and 10 bases lay between the germline ends. This CDR3 contains 15 residues. The germline V gene encodes CDR1 MGHRA and CDR2 YSYEKL. The CDR3 bases are TGCGCCAGCAGCCATGACTCGGGGAGCAATCAGCCCCAGCATTTT. Protein product: CASSHDSGSNQPQHF.

V gene TRBV7-9 combines with J gene TRBJ2-7; D is perhaps TRBD1 (6 bases). With 5 bases removed from V and 6 bases from J, the gap between germline ends came to 8 bases. Germline CDR1 reads SEHNR; CDR2 reads FQNEAQ (reference sequence). The CDR3 has 11 amino acids. This chain's CDR3 is CASSTGFEQYF. The CDR3 nucleotides are TGTGCCAGCAGCACAGGGTTCGAGCAGTACTTC.

The genes are TRBV5-1 and TRBJ2-2; 8 positions match TRBD1. Germline CDR1 and CDR2: SGHRS and YFSETQ. There are 16 residues in the CDR3. The J segment lost 0 bases and the V segment lost 4 bases, leaving 5 bases of the junction unmatched. This CDR3 is CASSRWTGTNTGELFF. The CDR3 nucleotides read TGCGCCAGCAGCCGATGGACAGGGACGAACACCGGGGAGCTGTTTTTT.